This entry lists 27 T cell receptor beta chains sequenced from one sample in a study of blood T cells in healthy people across ages. PCR was performed a second time for roughly 7 to 12 cycles using a sample-barcoded 5' primer and a J-beta primer mix. Via MiXCR, TCRdb re-called the 5' RACE reads, giving one row per CDR3 protein. Here the sample spans some 750,000 distinct CDR3 sequences, 22% being singletons. Sequencing was carried out using blood. The receptor set was obtained from a man in his 70s in good health.

This clonotype was detected a few times. This chain connects TRBV2 to TRBJ2-2, with 9 bases aligning to TRBD2. The CDR3 is 15 amino acids. V lost 5 bases to trimming and J lost 4 bases; unmatched junction nucleotides: 5. Germline values: CDR1 SNHLY, CDR2 FYNNEI. The CDR3 is CASSFSGGPTGELFF. For the CDR3, the DNA is TGTGCCAGCAGTTTTAGCGGGGGACCCACCGGGGAGCTGTTTTTT.

There are a few counts of this clonotype. The gene calls are TRBV6-6 and TRBJ1-1; 9 bases map to TRBD1. The germline V gene has CDR1 MNHNY and CDR2 SVGAGI (reference sequence). This CDR3 spans 14 amino acids. V dropped 5 bases and J dropped 7; count of bases not matched to a gene: 8. CDR3 nucleotide sequence: TGTGCCAGCAGTACGGGACAGGGTGGGGGTGAAGCTTTCTTT. This gives the protein CASSTGQGGGEAFF.

This rearrangement joins TRBV11-3 to TRBJ1-5; D not resolved. Germline loops: CDR1 SGHNT, CDR2 YENEEA. CDR3 length: 16 residues. The V and J ends lost 1 base and 0 bases respectively, with 10 bases between them. CDR3 nucleotides: TGTGCCAGCAGCTTAGGGCCCGAAGATAGCAATCAGCCCCAGCATTTT. Encoded protein: CASSLGPEDSNQPQHF.

This clonotype was picked up one time. This chain joins TRBV3-1 and TRBJ2-5; 12 nucleotides align to TRBD2. The CDR3 is made up of 17 amino acids. Trimming took 1 base from V and 4 from J; bases not matched to a gene: 7. Germline CDR1 and CDR2: LGHDT and YNNKEL (reference sequence). This chain's CDR3 is CASSQVTSGGWGETQYF. The CDR3 region has the DNA TGTGCCAGCAGCCAAGTGACTAGCGGGGGCTGGGGAGAGACCCAGTACTTC.

This clonotype was observed a few times. In DNA, the CDR3 is TGCGCCAGCAGCCCCACAAGAAAGGGGCGTGAAAAACTGTTTTTT. This sequence encodes CASSPTRKGREKLFF. This chain connects TRBV4-3 to TRBJ1-4, with a possible D match to TRBD1 (5 bases). Looked up from germline, CDR1 is LGHNA and CDR2 is YSLEER. CDR3 length: 15 residues. V was cut by 4 bases and J by 7 bases, with 16 bases left in between.

The rearrangement uses TRBV5-1 and TRBJ2-5; 13 bases align to TRBD2. V dropped 3 bases and J dropped 1; count of bases not matched to a gene: 6. Germline CDR1 reads SGHRS; CDR2 reads YFSETQ. The CDR3 has 17 residues. The CDR3, as DNA: TGCGCCAGCAGCTCCCAAGGACTAGCGGGGGTCCAAGAGACCCAGTACTTC. This sequence encodes CASSSQGLAGVQETQYF.

This clonotype has just one count. This rearrangement joins TRBV6-6 to TRBJ1-1, with 11 bases aligning to TRBD1. Germline loops: CDR1 MNHNY, CDR2 SVGAGI (reference sequence). The J segment lost 2 bases and the V segment lost 4 bases, leaving 9 bases of the junction unmatched. The CDR3 contains 17 residues. The CDR3 nucleotides read TGTGCCAGCAGTTTTCCGGGACAGGGGGTTCGAAACACTGAAGCTTTCTTT. Its translation is CASSFPGQGVRNTEAFF.

This clonotype has a handful of counts. The V and J genes are TRBV7-2 and TRBJ2-1; 12 nucleotides agree with TRBD2. Trimming at V came to 3 bases and at J to 9 bases, leaving 6 bases not matched to a gene. The CDR3 spans 15 residues. Germline CDR1 is SGHTA and CDR2 is FQGNSA. CDR3 nucleotide sequence: TGTGCCAGCAGCTTCCAGACTAGCGGGAGTAGTGAGCAGTTCTTC. Its translation is CASSFQTSGSSEQFF.

The rearrangement joins TRBV12-3 or TRBV12-4 to TRBJ2-1; the D is unclear. V lost 7 bases, J lost 3 bases, and 10 bases lay in between. CDR3 length: 13 amino acids. The CDR3 bases are TGTGCCAGCACGATCCAGATCTACAATGAGCAGTTCTTC. Translation gives CASTIQIYNEQFF.

This clonotype was counted ten times or more. The J gene is TRBJ2-3, the V gene TRBV7-2; D is undetermined. Germline V gene data show CDR1 as SGHTA and CDR2 as FQGNSA. The CDR3 sequence is 14 residues long. Trimming stripped 1 base from V and 2 bases from J, with 7 bases between. In DNA, the CDR3 is TGTGCCAGCAGCTTAGGAGTTTTCACAGATACGCAGTATTTT. Its protein is CASSLGVFTDTQYF.

The chain couples TRBV7-8 to TRBJ2-7, with TRBD1 identical over 8 bases. Trimming took 0 bases from V and 4 from J; bases not matched to a gene: 11. Germline values: CDR1 SGHVS, CDR2 FQNEAQ. This CDR3 spans 17 amino acids. CDR3 in amino acids: CASSLATGGRLKYEQYF. CDR3 in DNA: TGTGCCAGCAGCTTAGCTACAGGGGGACGGTTGAAGTACGAGCAGTACTTC.

The genes are TRBV5-5 and TRBJ2-7, with no clear D. This CDR3 is 14 amino acids long. Germline V gives CDR1 SGHKS, CDR2 YYEKEE (reference sequence). Between the trimmed V and J ends, which lost 4 bases and 2 bases, there was a span of 13 bases. In DNA, the CDR3 is TGTGCCAGCAGCCCGGGTCCAGCCCCCTACGAGCAGTACTTC. Translation gives CASSPGPAPYEQYF.

This clonotype appeared many times. This chain connects TRBV29-1 to TRBJ2-1; TRBD1 agrees at 8 bases. Germline V gene sequence: CDR1 SQVTM, CDR2 ANQGSEA. This CDR3 is 15 amino acids long. V trimming: 3 bases; J trimming: 1 base; junction bases outside the gene matches: 5. The CDR3 DNA reads TGCAGCGTTGACGGACAGGGTGGATCCTACAATGAGCAGTTCTTC. Amino acids: CSVDGQGGSYNEQFF.

This chain connects TRBV27 to TRBJ2-3, with 8 bases aligning to TRBD1. The CDR3 is 16 amino acids. Germline V gene sequence: CDR1 MNHEY, CDR2 SMNVEV (reference sequence). Trimming took 2 bases from V and 1 from J; bases not matched to a gene: 5. The CDR3, as DNA: TGTGCCAGCAGTTTAGAACCAGGGGGCCGCACAGATACGCAGTATTTT. This gives the protein CASSLEPGGRTDTQYF.

The chain is built from TRBV19 and TRBJ2-5; 7 bases agree with TRBD1. The CDR3 consists of 13 residues. The germline V gene encodes CDR1 LNHDA and CDR2 SQIVND (reference sequence). Trimming took 9 bases from V and 1 from J; bases not matched to a gene: 5. This CDR3 reads CASRDSFQETQYF. CDR3 DNA sequence: TGTGCCAGCCGGGACAGCTTCCAAGAGACCCAGTACTTC.

The CDR3 coding sequence is TGTGCCAGCAGTTCGCGGGGATCCTCAGATACGCAGTATTTT. Its protein product is CASSSRGSSDTQYF. This chain connects TRBV27 to TRBJ2-3; D perhaps matches TRBD2 (6 bases). This CDR3 is 14 amino acids long. Germline loops: CDR1 MNHEY, CDR2 SMNVEV (reference sequence). Trimming cost V 4 bases and J 4 bases, with 12 bases left between them.

This clonotype has only a few counts. A single base separates this from a much larger clone, so it may be a read error. This chain uses TRBV5-1 with TRBJ2-1, with D unclear. The CDR3 is made up of 16 amino acids. Between the trimmed V and J ends, which lost 4 bases and 2 bases, there was a span of 16 bases. Germline CDR1 is SGHRS and CDR2 is YFSETQ. This CDR3 reads CASSTLGSSPYNEQFF. The DNA for the CDR3 is TGCGCCAGCAGCACCTTAGGATCCAGCCCCTACAATGAGCAGTTCTTC.

There are a few counts of this clonotype. CDR3 loop: CASSFEGLYSNQPQHF. The CDR3 DNA is TGTGCCAGCAGTTTCGAGGGCCTATATAGCAATCAGCCCCAGCATTTT. The gene calls are TRBV12-3 or TRBV12-4 and TRBJ1-5; the D is unclear. The V end lost 3 bases, the J end lost 0 bases, and 12 bases lay between the germline ends. The CDR3 is made up of 16 amino acids.

This clonotype was found a few times. The chain couples TRBV11-2 to TRBJ2-5; no definite D call. TRBJ2-7 matches the DNA end more closely, so the J call is doubtful. Germline V CDR1 and CDR2: SGHAT, FQNNGV. The CDR3 sequence is 13 residues long. CDR3 sequence: CASSHWQTYEQYV. The CDR3 bases are TGTGCCAGCAGCCATTGGCAGACCTACGAGCAGTACGTC.

The CDR3 DNA is TGTGCCAGCAGCGTGAGTTCGGGACAGGGGTTTGAGACCCAGTACTTC. Translation gives CASSVSSGQGFETQYF. The chain has TRBV9 and TRBJ2-1; TRBD1 matches at 10 bases. TRBJ2-5 matches the DNA end more closely, so the J call is doubtful. In germline, CDR1 is SGDLS, CDR2 YYNGEE. CDR3 size: 16 residues.

The rearrangement joins TRBV5-1 to TRBJ2-1; 7 positions match TRBD1. The V and J ends lost 1 base and 2 bases, in that order; junction bases with no gene match: 6. The CDR3 loop spans 16 amino acids. Germline CDR1 is SGHRS and CDR2 is YFSETQ. Here the CDR3 reads CASSLSGTETYNEQFF. The CDR3, as DNA: TGCGCCAGCAGCTTGTCCGGGACAGAAACCTACAATGAGCAGTTCTTC.

This chain connects TRBV7-2 to TRBJ2-5; possible D gene TRBD1, 6 bases. The CDR3 sequence is 14 residues long. V lost 3 bases and J 6 bases, leaving 14 bases between the germline ends. Germline values: CDR1 SGHTA, CDR2 FQGNSA. The CDR3 DNA reads as TGTGCCAGCAGCTTGATGATGGGGGCGAAGACCCAGTACTTC. Translation gives CASSLMMGAKTQYF.

This clonotype was seen a handful of times. This rearrangement joins TRBV12-3 or TRBV12-4 to TRBJ1-5; D is uncertain. The germline V and J ends were trimmed by 2 bases and 6 bases, with 8 bases remaining between them. This CDR3 region has 13 residues. This CDR3 reads CASSLSNSQPQHF. CDR3 in DNA: TGTGCCAGCAGTTTATCTAATAGTCAGCCCCAGCATTTT.

About this clonotype itself: Since the CDR3 does not end with the conserved phenylalanine or tryptophan, this likely comes from a read error. The V gene is TRBV7-2, the J gene TRBJ2-4; 9 bases align to TRBD1. This CDR3 spans 18 amino acids. Trimming at V came to 5 bases and at J to 0 bases, leaving 11 bases not matched to a gene. Germline loops: CDR1 SGHTA, CDR2 FQGNSA. In DNA, the CDR3 is TGTGCCAGCAGCCGCCGGGACAGGGAAACTGTAGCCAAAAACATTCAGTACCTC. Protein: CASSRRDRETVAKNIQYL.

This clonotype was seen a few times. This chain uses TRBV12-3 or TRBV12-4 with TRBJ1-5; D might be TRBD1 (5 bases). Trimming took 4 bases from V and 5 from J, leaving 12 bases between them. This CDR3 region has 14 residues. In nucleotides, the CDR3 is TGTGCCAGCAGTTCACGGACAAACTATCAGCCCCAGCATTTT. This encodes CASSSRTNYQPQHF.

The chain has TRBV18 and TRBJ2-2, with 7 bases lining up with TRBD1. The V and J ends lost 1 base and 5 bases, in that order; junction bases with no gene match: 4. CDR1 is KGHSH, CDR2 LQKENI, per germline. This CDR3 comprises 15 residues. CDR3 bases: TGTGCCAGCTCACCACGACAGGGTTTAACCGGGGAGCTGTTTTTT. It is translated as CASSPRQGLTGELFF.

The V call is TRBV13, the J call TRBJ1-2; D is perhaps TRBD1 (6 bases). CDR3 length: 16 amino acids. Germline loops: CDR1 PRHDT, CDR2 FYEKMQ (reference sequence). The ends were cut back, 2 bases at V and 2 bases at J, with 15 bases in the middle. The DNA of the CDR3 is TGTGCCAGCAGCTTATCCCGCGGGACACGGAACTATGGCTACACCTTC. Encoded protein: CASSLSRGTRNYGYTF. The whole variable domain, remainder taken from reference TRBV13 and TRBJ1-2, is AAGVIQSPRHLIKEKRETATLKCYPIPRHDTVYWYQQGPGQDPQFLISFYEKMQSDKGSIPDRFSAQQFSDYHSELNMSSLELGDSALYFCASSLSRGTRNYGYTFGSGTRLTVV.